Presented here are 27 T cell receptor beta chains from one specimen sequenced in a study of CXCR3-negative and CXCR3-positive naive CD8 T cells. Preparation of TRB cDNA libraries relied on 5' RACE carrying UMI labels. For each CDR3 protein, TCRdb gives one entry from its re-call of the 5' RACE reads, without DNA. This sample's table has about 48,000 distinct CDR3 sequences. Sequencing input: memory CD8+ T cells from blood. Source of these receptors: a human donor in good health. Some clones in this sample may be carry-over from other donors' samples.

The CDR3 sequence is CASSQEQGSGANVLTF. This chain uses TRBV4-3 with TRBJ2-6. This CDR3 region has 16 residues. CDR1 is LGHNA and CDR2 is YSLEER in the germline V gene.

V and J are TRBV29-1 and TRBJ2-7; TCRdb outputs TRBD1, but without DNA this stays unchecked. CDR1 and CDR2 from the germline V gene are SQVTM and ANQGSEA. This CDR3 has 13 amino acids. The CDR3 region is CSAQPGQGYEQYF.

CDR3 residues: CASSFLQGGNQPQHF. The rearrangement uses TRBV28 and TRBJ1-5; lacking DNA, the TRBD1 call made by TCRdb goes unchecked. Germline V gives CDR1 MDHEN, CDR2 SYDVKM. The CDR3 has 15 residues.

The CDR3 protein is CSARARNDYGYTF. The rearrangement links TRBV20-1 to TRBJ1-2. The CDR3 is made up of 13 amino acids. CDR1 and CDR2 from the germline V gene are DFQATT and SNEGSKA (reference sequence).

The V gene is TRBV10-3, the J gene TRBJ1-1. The CDR3 is made up of 14 amino acids. Germline assignment: CDR1 ENHRY and CDR2 SYGVKD. CDR3 sequence: CAISDVGVNTEAFF.

V gene TRBV5-6 combines with J gene TRBJ2-7; TCRdb gives TRBD2 as the D gene, but with no DNA this cannot be confirmed. The CDR3 has 17 amino acids. Per germline, CDR1 SGHDT and CDR2 YYEEEE. This CDR3 reads CASSWGLAGPFSYEQYF. Drawing the rest from reference TRBV5-6 and TRBJ2-7, the complete variable domain is DAGVTQSPTHLIKTRGQQVTLRCSPKSGHDTVSWYQQALGQGPQFIFQYYEEEERQRGNFPDRFSGHQFPNYSSELNVNALLLGDSALYLCASSWGLAGPFSYEQYFGPGTRLTVT.

The V call is TRBV6-4, the J call TRBJ2-1. The germline gives CDR1 MRHNA, CDR2 SNTAGT. CDR3 size: 14 residues. The CDR3 loop is CASSDSGGYNKQFF.

Here the CDR3 reads CSAFQGADSYEQYF. The V call is TRBV20-1, the J call TRBJ2-7; TCRdb reports TRBD1, a call that lacks DNA to check it against. The CDR3 consists of 14 residues. Germline CDR1 and CDR2: DFQATT and SNEGSKA (reference sequence).

The rearrangement links TRBV7-8 to TRBJ2-7; TCRdb designates TRBD1, a call that cannot be tested without DNA. Per germline, CDR1 SGHVS and CDR2 FQNEAQ. This CDR3 has 17 amino acids. CDR3 in amino acids: CASSLHTGEPPLDEQYF.

The chain employs TRBV28 and TRBJ2-7. The CDR3 is 14 residues long. The V gene's germline CDR1 is MDHEN and CDR2 SYDVKM. This chain's CDR3 is CASSFPDSSYEQYF.

This chain joins TRBV20-1 and TRBJ2-1; the TCRdb call, TRBD2, lacks DNA for checking. This CDR3 is built from 16 residues. Germline V gene sequence: CDR1 DFQATT, CDR2 SNEGSKA (reference sequence). The CDR3 sequence is CSAIGLAGSSYNEQFF.

CDR3 sequence: CSVGSHGYGYTF. The rearrangement links TRBV29-1 to TRBJ1-2. The V gene's germline CDR1 is SQVTM and CDR2 ANQGSEA. The CDR3 length is 12 residues.

J is TRBJ2-7 and V is TRBV12-3 or TRBV12-4; the D call of TRBD2 rests on TCRdb alone, since no DNA is present to check it. This CDR3 has 13 amino acids. The CDR3: CASSMGLAYEQYF.

This chain connects TRBV10-3 to TRBJ1-4; the TCRdb call, TRBD1, lacks DNA for checking. Germline values: CDR1 ENHRY, CDR2 SYGVKD. This CDR3 contains 15 residues. Here the CDR3 reads CAISESRGPNEKLFF.

The chain recombines TRBV29-1 with TRBJ2-7. The germline V gene encodes CDR1 SQVTM and CDR2 ANQGSEA. This CDR3 is built from 12 residues. The CDR3 is CSVETESYEQYF.

V is TRBV19 and J is TRBJ1-2; TCRdb calls TRBD1, which cannot be checked without DNA. The CDR3 runs to 15 residues. Germline assignment: CDR1 LNHDA and CDR2 SQIVND (reference sequence). The CDR3 sequence is CASSIDRVGVYGYTF.

The chain links TRBV6-2 or TRBV6-3 to TRBJ2-1. CDR3 length equals 17 residues. Germline V lookup: CDR1 MNHEY, CDR2 SVGEGT. CDR3 region: CASSYSIQAGLYNEQFF.

CDR3 sequence reads: CSVGRDGNTGELFF. The V call is TRBV29-1, the J call TRBJ2-2; TCRdb's assignment of TRBD2 cannot be checked, as there is no DNA. The germline gives CDR1 SQVTM, CDR2 ANQGSEA. This CDR3 contains 14 residues.

This CDR3 is CASSFSETPGPPQYF. This chain uses TRBV7-2 with TRBJ2-3; TCRdb's assignment of TRBD1 cannot be checked, as there is no DNA. The CDR3 spans 15 residues. From germline, CDR1 is SGHTA and CDR2 FQGNSA.

The chain is built from TRBV4-3 and TRBJ2-1; the D gene TCRdb calls, TRBD2, cannot be checked with no DNA. The CDR3 consists of 15 residues. Germline loops: CDR1 LGHNA, CDR2 YSLEER. The CDR3 spells CASSQAPPTYNEQFF.

The J gene is TRBJ1-5, the V gene TRBV7-2. There are 14 residues in the CDR3. Germline V CDR1 and CDR2: SGHTA, FQGNSA. The CDR3 protein is CASSLVASNQPQHF.

The rearrangement links TRBV2 to TRBJ1-1. CDR3 length equals 14 residues. Germline V gene data show CDR1 as SNHLY and CDR2 as FYNNEI. The CDR3 protein is CASSERSLNTEAFF.

This chain connects TRBV7-2 to TRBJ2-3; checking the TCRdb D call of TRBD1 is not possible without DNA. The CDR3 is 16 residues long. CDR1 is SGHTA and CDR2 is FQGNSA in the germline V gene. This CDR3 is CASSPKAAQRGDTQYF.

This rearrangement joins TRBV7-6 to TRBJ2-3; the D gene TCRdb calls, TRBD2, cannot be checked with no DNA. Per the germline V gene, CDR1 is SGHVS and CDR2 is FNYEAQ. The CDR3 is 14 residues long. The CDR3 loop is CASAQLTEGDTQYF. The full variable domain, completed using reference TRBV7-6 and TRBJ2-3, is GAGVSQSPRYKVTKRGQDVALRCDPISGHVSLYWYRQALGQGPEFLTYFNYEAQQDKSGLPNDRFSAERPEGSISTLTIQRTEQRDSAMYRCASAQLTEGDTQYFGPGTRLTVL.

The chain employs TRBV7-6 and TRBJ2-7; TCRdb reports TRBD1, a call that lacks DNA to check it against. The germline gives CDR1 SGHVS, CDR2 FNYEAQ. This CDR3 has 14 amino acids. CDR3 amino acids: CASSQSGTPKEQYF.

The genes are TRBV23-1 and TRBJ1-5. TRBV23-1 is an ORF, and what it does is uncertain. This CDR3 region has 14 residues. The CDR3: CASSPMDKAGPQHF.

V gene TRBV7-6 combines with J gene TRBJ1-6; TCRdb returns TRBD1, unconfirmable since there is no DNA. The CDR3 sequence is 17 residues long. Germline V CDR1 and CDR2: SGHVS, FNYEAQ. The CDR3 here is CASSAYPGQVLNSPLHF.